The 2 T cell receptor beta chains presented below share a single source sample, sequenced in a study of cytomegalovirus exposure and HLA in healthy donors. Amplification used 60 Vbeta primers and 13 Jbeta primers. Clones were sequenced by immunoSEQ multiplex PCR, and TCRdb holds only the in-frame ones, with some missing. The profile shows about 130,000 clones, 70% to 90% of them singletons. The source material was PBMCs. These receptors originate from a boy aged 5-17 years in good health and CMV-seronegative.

CDR3 region: CAISETEAEQFF. The CDR3 nucleotides read TGTGCCATCAGTGAGACCGAAGCTGAGCAGTTCTTC. The chain recombines TRBV10-3 with TRBJ2-1, with D unresolved. Germline V gene data show CDR1 as ENHRY and CDR2 as SYGVKD. The CDR3 is 12 amino acids. V was shortened by 2 bases and J by 9 bases, with 8 bases between the two germline ends.

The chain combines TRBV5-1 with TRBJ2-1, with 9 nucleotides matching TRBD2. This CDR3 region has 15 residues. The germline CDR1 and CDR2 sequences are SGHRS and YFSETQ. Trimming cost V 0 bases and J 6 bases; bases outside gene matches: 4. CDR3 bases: TGCGCCAGCAGCTTGGAGCTAGCGGGGCCCAATGAGCAGTTCTTC. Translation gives CASSLELAGPNEQFF.